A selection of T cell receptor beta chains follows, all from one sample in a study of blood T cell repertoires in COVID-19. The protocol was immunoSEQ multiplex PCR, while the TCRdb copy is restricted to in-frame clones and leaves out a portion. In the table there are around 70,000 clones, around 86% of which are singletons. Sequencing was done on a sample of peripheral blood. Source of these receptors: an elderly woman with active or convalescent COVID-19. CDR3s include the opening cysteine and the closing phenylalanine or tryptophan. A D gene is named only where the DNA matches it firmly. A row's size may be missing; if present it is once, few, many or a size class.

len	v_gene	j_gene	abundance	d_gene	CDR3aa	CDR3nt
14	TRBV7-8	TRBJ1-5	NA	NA	CASSPSGSQRPQHF	TGTGCCAGCAGCCCCTCTGGGAGTCAAAGGCCCCAGCATTTT
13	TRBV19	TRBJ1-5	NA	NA	CASSEQGGQPQHF	TGTGCCAGTAGTGAGCAGGGTGGCCAGCCCCAGCATTTT
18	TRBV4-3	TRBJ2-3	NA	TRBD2	CASSQALSGGGAGDTQYF	TGCGCCAGCAGCCAAGCCCTTTCAGGCGGGGGGGCCGGGGATACGCAGTATTTT
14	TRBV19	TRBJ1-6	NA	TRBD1	CASRTGQEASPLHF	TGTGCCAGTAGAACGGGACAGGAAGCTTCACCCCTCCACTTT
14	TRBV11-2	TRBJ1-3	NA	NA	CASSFNYRRNTIYF	TGTGCCAGCAGCTTCAACTACCGGCGAAACACCATATATTTT
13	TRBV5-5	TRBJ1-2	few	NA	CASSLDIYYGYTF	TGTGCCAGCAGCTTAGACATCTACTATGGCTACACCTTC
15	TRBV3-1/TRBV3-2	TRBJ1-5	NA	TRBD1	CASSHGQVLGQPQHF	TGTGCCAGCAGCCACGGACAGGTCCTAGGTCAGCCCCAGCATTTT
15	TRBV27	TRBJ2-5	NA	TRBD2	CASRSGTSTQETQYF	TGTGCCAGCAGGTCCGGGACTAGCACACAAGAGACCCAGTACTTC
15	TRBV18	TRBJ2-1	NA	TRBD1	CASSKRTGESNEQFF	TGTGCCAGCTCAAAGAGGACAGGGGAATCCAATGAGCAGTTCTTC
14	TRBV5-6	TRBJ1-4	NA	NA	CASSFGDLGEKLFF	TGTGCCAGCAGCTTTGGAGATTTGGGTGAAAAACTGTTTTTT
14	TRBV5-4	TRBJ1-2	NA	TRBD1	CASSFGDRDYGYTF	TGTGCCAGCAGCTTCGGGGACAGGGACTATGGCTACACCTTC
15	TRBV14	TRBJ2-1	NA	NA	CASSPLRAGSNEQFF	TGTGCCAGCAGCCCCTTGAGGGCTGGTAGCAATGAGCAGTTCTTC
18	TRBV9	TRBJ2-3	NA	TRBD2	CASSVDQAGGLRTDTQYF	TGTGCCAGCAGCGTAGATCAAGCGGGGGGCCTTCGAACAGATACGCAGTATTTT
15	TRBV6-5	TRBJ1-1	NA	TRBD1	CASTADRGPGTEAFF	TGTGCCAGCACTGCGGACAGGGGGCCGGGCACTGAAGCTTTCTTT
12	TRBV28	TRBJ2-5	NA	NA	CASRARFGTQYF	TGTGCCAGCAGGGCAAGATTTGGGACCCAGTACTTC
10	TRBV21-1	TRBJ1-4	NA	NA	CASSGQGLFF	TGTGCCAGCAGTGGACAGGGTCTGTTTTTT
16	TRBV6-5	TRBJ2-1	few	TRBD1	CASSYSVLGQYNEQFF	TGTGCCAGCAGTTACTCAGTGTTGGGACAGTACAATGAGCAGTTCTTC
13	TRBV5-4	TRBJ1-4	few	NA	CASRQNPNEKLFF	TGTGCCAGTAGACAGAATCCTAATGAAAAACTGTTTTTT
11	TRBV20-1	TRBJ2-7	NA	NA	CSGISAREQYF	TGCAGTGGCATCTCTGCTAGGGAGCAGTACTTC
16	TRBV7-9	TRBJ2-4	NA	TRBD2	CASSLVGLAEKNIQYF	TGTGCCAGCAGCTTAGTGGGACTAGCGGAAAAAAACATTCAGTACTTC
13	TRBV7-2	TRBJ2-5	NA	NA	CASSLNRGETQYF	TGTGCCAGCAGCTTAAATAGAGGGGAGACCCAGTACTTC
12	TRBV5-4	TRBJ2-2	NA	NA	CASSFDTGELFF	TGTGCCAGCAGCTTCGACACCGGGGAGCTGTTTTTT
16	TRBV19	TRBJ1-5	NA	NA	CASSMEPGDSNQPQHF	TGTGCCAGTAGTATGGAGCCAGGGGATAGCAATCAGCCCCAGCATTTT
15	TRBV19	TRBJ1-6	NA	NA	CASRGQQNVNSPLHF	TGTGCCAGTAGGGGGCAGCAAAATGTTAATTCACCCCTCCACTTT
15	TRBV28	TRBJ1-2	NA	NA	CASRNLRGGNYGYTF	TGTGCCAGCAGAAACCTAAGGGGGGGTAACTATGGCTACACCTTC
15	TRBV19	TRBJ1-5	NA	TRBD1	CASSPGQGHNQPQHF	TGTGCCAGTAGTCCGGGACAGGGACACAATCAGCCCCAGCATTTT
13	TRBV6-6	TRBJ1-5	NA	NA	CASEGLTNQPQHF	TGTGCCAGCGAGGGACTGACGAATCAGCCCCAGCATTTT
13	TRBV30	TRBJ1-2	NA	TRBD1	CARDPTGSYGYTF	TGTGCCAGGGATCCGACAGGGTCCTATGGCTACACCTTC
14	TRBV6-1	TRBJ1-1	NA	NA	CASSDEGEATEAFF	TGTGCCAGCAGTGATGAGGGAGAGGCCACTGAAGCTTTCTTT
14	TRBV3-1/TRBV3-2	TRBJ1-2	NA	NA	CASSQDPRVDGYTF	TGTGCCAGCAGCCAAGATCCCAGGGTGGATGGCTACACCTTC
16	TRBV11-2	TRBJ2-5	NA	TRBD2	CASSPVAGGPFFVQYF	TGTGCCAGCAGCCCCGTAGCGGGGGGCCCGTTTTTTGTCCAGTACTTC
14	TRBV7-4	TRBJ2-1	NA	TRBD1	CASSSGGTYNEQFF	TGTGCCAGCAGCTCAGGGGGTACCTACAATGAGCAGTTCTTC
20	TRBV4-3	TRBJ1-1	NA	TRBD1	CASSQPTNYRDRVWDTEAFF	TGCGCCAGCAGCCAACCGACAAACTACCGGGACAGAGTTTGGGACACTGAAGCTTTCTTT
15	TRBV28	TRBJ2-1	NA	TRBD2	CASCSGGMEYNEQFF	TGTGCCAGCTGCTCCGGGGGGATGGAGTACAATGAGCAGTTCTTC
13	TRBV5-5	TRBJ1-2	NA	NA	CASSSGVNYGYTF	TGTGCCAGCAGCTCAGGGGTTAACTATGGCTACACCTTC
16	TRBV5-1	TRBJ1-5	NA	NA	CASSPTGDPWESSQHF	TGCGCCAGCAGCCCCACGGGGGATCCGTGGGAGTCGTCCCAGCATTTT
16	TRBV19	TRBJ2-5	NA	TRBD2	CASSIWAGGSRETQYF	TGTGCCAGTAGTATTTGGGCGGGGGGGTCCCGGGAGACCCAGTACTTC
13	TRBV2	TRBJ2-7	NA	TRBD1	CASGRDRGNEQYF	TGTGCCAGCGGCCGGGACAGGGGCAACGAGCAGTACTTC
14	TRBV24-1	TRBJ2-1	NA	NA	CATSDRRGRYEQFF	TGTGCCACCAGTGACCGCCGAGGCCGTTATGAGCAGTTCTTC
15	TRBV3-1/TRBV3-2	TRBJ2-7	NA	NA	CASSQAGFGMGEQYF	TGTGCCAGCAGCCAAGCGGGGTTCGGGATGGGGGAGCAGTACTTC
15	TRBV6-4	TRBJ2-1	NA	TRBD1	CASRPPGGSYNEQFF	TGTGCCAGCAGACCTCCAGGGGGCTCCTACAATGAGCAGTTCTTC
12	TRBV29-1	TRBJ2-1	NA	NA	CSVGQSYNEQFF	TGCAGCGTTGGACAGTCCTACAATGAGCAGTTCTTC
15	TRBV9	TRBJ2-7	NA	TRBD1	CASSARQGADYEQYF	TGTGCCAGCAGCGCCCGACAGGGGGCAGATTACGAGCAGTACTTC
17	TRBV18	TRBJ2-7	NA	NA	CASSPLAKGQNSYEQYF	TGTGCCAGCTCACCTCTAGCGAAGGGACAGAACTCCTACGAGCAGTACTTC
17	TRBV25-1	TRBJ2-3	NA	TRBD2	CASSRGLAGLPTDTQYF	TGTGCCAGCAGCCGGGGACTAGCGGGATTACCCACAGATACGCAGTATTTT
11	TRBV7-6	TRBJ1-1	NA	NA	CASSLSSEAFF	TGTGCCAGCAGCTTAAGCTCTGAAGCTTTCTTT
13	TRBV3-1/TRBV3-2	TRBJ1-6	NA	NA	CASSLGGDSPLHF	TGTGCCAGCAGCCTCGGCGGAGATTCACCCCTCCACTTT
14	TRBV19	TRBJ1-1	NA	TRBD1	CASSNGQGWTEAFF	TGTGCCAGTAGCAACGGACAGGGGTGGACTGAAGCTTTCTTT
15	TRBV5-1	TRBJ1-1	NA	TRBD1	CASSWTGAQGAKAFF	TGCGCCAGCAGCTGGACAGGGGCCCAGGGGGCAAAAGCTTTCTTT
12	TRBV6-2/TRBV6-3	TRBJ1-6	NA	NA	CASSLRLSPLHF	TGTGCCAGCAGTTTGCGGCTGTCACCCCTCCACTTT